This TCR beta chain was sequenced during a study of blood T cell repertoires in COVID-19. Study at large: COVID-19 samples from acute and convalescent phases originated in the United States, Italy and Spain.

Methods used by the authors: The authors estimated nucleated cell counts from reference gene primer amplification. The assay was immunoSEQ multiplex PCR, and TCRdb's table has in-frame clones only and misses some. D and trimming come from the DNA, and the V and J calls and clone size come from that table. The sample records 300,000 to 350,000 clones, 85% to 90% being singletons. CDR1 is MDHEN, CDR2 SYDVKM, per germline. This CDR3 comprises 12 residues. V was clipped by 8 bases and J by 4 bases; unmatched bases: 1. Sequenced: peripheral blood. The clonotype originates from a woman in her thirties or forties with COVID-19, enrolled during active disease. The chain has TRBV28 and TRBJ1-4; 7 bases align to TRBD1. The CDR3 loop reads CASGTVNEKLFF. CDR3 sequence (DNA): TGTGCCAGCGGGACAGTTAATGAAAAACTGTTTTTT.